These T cell receptor beta chains were read from a single sample in a study of identical twins. Each CDR3 protein gets one entry after TCRdb re-called the 5' RACE reads with MiXCR. The repertoire has about 570,000 distinct CDR3 sequences, nearly 10% of them found once; the top ten carry more than 2.5%. The same sample was also used in a study of yellow fever vaccine responses in identical twins.

Sequences were obtained from PBMCs. The source of these receptors is a woman under 30 in good health. The conserved cysteine and the conserved F or W are not part of the CDR3 here. Fields, in order: V gene, clone size, J gene, CDR3 protein. Only part of the rows carry a size: once, few, many, or a class if the clone is expanded.

v_gene: TRBV10-3; abundance: many; j_gene: TRBJ2-7; CDR3aa: AISESSRGHNYEQY
v_gene: TRBV6-5; abundance: few; j_gene: TRBJ2-5; CDR3aa: ASSLGRLEQETQY
v_gene: TRBV5-1; abundance: -; j_gene: TRBJ2-7; CDR3aa: ASSLTGQGASYEQY
v_gene: TRBV12-3/TRBV12-4; abundance: many; j_gene: TRBJ1-3; CDR3aa: ASSLLTGNTIY
v_gene: TRBV4-2; abundance: many; j_gene: TRBJ2-6; CDR3aa: ASSQVGASGANVLT
v_gene: TRBV7-9; abundance: few; j_gene: TRBJ2-1; CDR3aa: ASSLSRGLGNEQF
v_gene: TRBV9; abundance: many; j_gene: TRBJ1-1; CDR3aa: ASSVVTRAEAF
v_gene: TRBV28; abundance: few; j_gene: TRBJ2-5; CDR3aa: ASSLAGEGGETQY
v_gene: TRBV6-1; abundance: few; j_gene: TRBJ2-7; CDR3aa: ASKDSYEQY
v_gene: TRBV12-3/TRBV12-4; abundance: many; j_gene: TRBJ1-5; CDR3aa: ASSPRGPNQPQH
v_gene: TRBV29-1; abundance: many; j_gene: TRBJ2-3; CDR3aa: SVHKPTGGTDTQY
v_gene: TRBV5-6; abundance: many; j_gene: TRBJ2-7; CDR3aa: ASSLKQGSRLTYEQY
v_gene: TRBV6-1; abundance: -; j_gene: TRBJ1-5; CDR3aa: ASGRSTSNQPQH
v_gene: TRBV12-3/TRBV12-4; abundance: many; j_gene: TRBJ2-1; CDR3aa: ASSLRIPGLAGGQAHNEQF
v_gene: TRBV29-1; abundance: few; j_gene: TRBJ2-7; CDR3aa: SAWTGRSYEQY